This passage covers 3 T cell receptor beta chains from one sample sequenced in a study of T cell responses to AZD1222 COVID-19 vaccine. Profiled with immunoSEQ multiplex PCR; TCRdb holds only in-frame clones, not every one. The top ten hold about 1.6% of the sample, which has 170,000 or so clones, approximately 90% seen once. Sequenced here: peripheral blood, sampled on day 0 of AZD1222 vaccination. These receptors came from an adult in good health.

The chain recombines TRBV21-1 with TRBJ1-2; the DNA was not compared with TRBD1, the D call given in the table. TRBV21-1 has pseudogene status. CDR3 length: 15 amino acids. The CDR3 spells CASSKQQGLYYGYTF. The CDR3 coding sequence is TGTGCCAGCAGCAAGCAGCAGGGCTTGTATTATGGCTACACCTTC.

The chain combines TRBV11-2 with TRBJ2-7, with D maybe TRBD1 (6 bases). Trimming removed 3 bases from V and 3 bases from J, with 12 bases in between. There are 14 residues in the CDR3. Per the germline V gene, CDR1 is SGHAT and CDR2 is FQNNGV. CDR3 DNA: TGTGCCAGCAGCTTGTCGCAGGGGAGCTACGAGCAGTACTTC. Amino acid sequence: CASSLSQGSYEQYF.

The rearrangement joins TRBV11-2 to TRBJ2-1; D is possibly TRBD2 (5 bases). The CDR3 extends over 15 amino acids. The ends were cut back, 5 bases at V and 7 bases at J, with 18 bases in the middle. Germline CDR1 reads SGHAT; CDR2 reads FQNNGV. Written as DNA, the CDR3 is TGTGCCAGCAGCGACCAAGGACTGGCGAGTAATGAGCAGTTCTTC. This gives the protein CASSDQGLASNEQFF.